This T cell receptor beta chain was recorded in a study of cytomegalovirus exposure and HLA in healthy donors. Broader study findings: The authors reported that TCR beta sequences could predict HLA-A and HLA-B alleles. These predictions were accurate for most subjects in the first cohort. The study recorded 164 TCR beta chains that were cytomegalovirus-associated. TCR association rates varied by HLA locus in a later analysis, with DRB1 highest and HLA-C lowest.

Donors in the study were healthy people who gave bone marrow. For this clone: The antigen is unknown.

Primers included in the PCR were 60 Vbeta and 13 Jbeta primers. TCRdb keeps only in-frame clones here, not all; method: immunoSEQ multiplex PCR. This sample's clone table lists about 60,000 clones. Sequenced: PBMCs. The TCR sequence derives from a boy younger than 18 in good health and CMV-seronegative.

CDR3 region: CASSLGLARGTDTQYF. CDR3 sequence (DNA): TGCGCCAGCAGCTTGGGCCTAGCGCGGGGCACAGATACGCAGTATTTT. The chain recombines TRBV5-1 with TRBJ2-3; possible D gene TRBD2, 6 bases. The CDR3 consists of 16 residues. The germline V gene encodes CDR1 SGHRS and CDR2 YFSETQ. Trimming took 0 bases from V and 1 from J, leaving 12 bases between them. The variable domain in full, completed from reference TRBV5-1 and TRBJ2-3, reads KAGVTQTPRYLIKTRGQQVTLSCSPISGHRSVSWYQQTPGQGLQFLFEYFSETQRNKGNFPGRFSGRQFSNSRSEMNVSTLELGDSALYLCASSLGLARGTDTQYFGPGTRLTVL.